Listed below are T cell receptor beta chains from one sample, sequenced in a study of T cells in Graves' hyperthyroidism and ophthalmopathy. TCRdb itself ran the multiplex PCR reads through MiXCR, one entry per CDR3 protein. The table lists about 360,000 distinct CDR3 sequences, around 13% of them singletons. The sample comprised blood. The source is a woman between 18 and 30 years old with Graves' hyperthyroidism. Both conserved end residues are part of each CDR3.

TRBV9,CASSLRQESSYNSPLHF
TRBV30,CAWSNRREGNTEAFF
TRBV6-1,CASSRFRGGEQYF
TRBV27,CASSSEQGNQPQHF
TRBV7-3,CASSSDWGGEQFF
TRBV5-8,CASSLQLNRVDNSPLHF
TRBV28,CASSFFRDTEAFF
TRBV5-6,CASSLEGWETQYF
TRBV6-1,CASSTGQEVEQYF
TRBV6-2/TRBV6-3,CASSFRHHEQYF
TRBV7-2,CASSLAPGGDIQYF
TRBV19,CASSIRGTEETQYF
TRBV20-1,CSARAAETGTEAFF
TRBV7-9,CASSGGLAAYNEQFF
TRBV28,CASSSLVGFGNQPQHF
TRBV6-1,CASTPGPLIKPQHF
TRBV5-1,CASSRGTGSEAFF
TRBV7-9,CASSSPTGRTGFHGYTF
TRBV27,CASSLSTSYNEQFF
TRBV7-2,CASSLWAGGITEAFF
TRBV7-8,CASSSQGARGYTF
TRBV6-2/TRBV6-3,CASSPRGRGYGYTF
TRBV20-1,CSARDLYEQFF
TRBV13,CASSFGADTGELFF
TRBV7-9,CATSPRGIGTEAFF
TRBV5-1,CASSSELALYEQYF
TRBV2,CASIFLGLAGVEQYF
TRBV2,CASSEAKGQFF
TRBV30,CAWSVLGKTQYF
TRBV29-1,CSVGYETQYF
TRBV20-1,CSASRGGSSYNEQFF
TRBV12-3/TRBV12-4,CASSLGSGGYSGELFF
TRBV6-1,CASSEDGAGGNTIYF
TRBV9,CASSRGRRDRTEAFF
TRBV5-1,CASSGATTYEQYF
TRBV25-1,CASSERGQGLNYGYTF
TRBV5-6,CASSLEYMNTEAFF
TRBV7-9,CASSPRDSNLYGYTF
TRBV20-1,CSARASPGTVGLLWGYEQYF
TRBV4-2,CASSPSLGQGSEQFF
TRBV11-2,CASSLDLRGEAFF
TRBV29-1,CSVDRTNTEAFF
TRBV12-3/TRBV12-4,CASSWVGGNTEAFF
TRBV5-1,CASSLGGGTDTQYF